The 4 T cell receptor beta chains given below trace back to one sample, sequenced in a study of cytomegalovirus exposure and HLA in healthy donors (dated by TCRdb to about 2017). The library relied on the immunoSEQ multiplex PCR assay. Entries here come from immuneACCESS through TCRdb and include only in-frame sequences with V and J called. Some clones fail to appear in such tables; in the studies checked, an unresolved V gene covers under half of the shortfall, and the cause of the remainder is unknown. The sample records 150,000 to 200,000 clones, more than 75% of which are singletons. Roughly 1.4% of the sample is taken by the ten largest. Sequences were obtained from PBMCs. Receptors originate from a woman under 40 in good health and CMV-seronegative.

V gene TRBV30 combines with J gene TRBJ1-5; D possibly corresponds to TRBD1 (6 bases). This CDR3 region has 15 residues. Germline-derived CDR1 and CDR2 are GTSNPN and SVGIG (reference sequence). Trimming cost V 0 bases and J 4 bases, with 13 bases left between them. CDR3 in amino acids: CAWSVGGGRNQPQHF. CDR3 coding DNA: TGTGCCTGGAGTGTCGGGGGGGGGCGGAATCAGCCCCAGCATTTT.

The chain carries TRBV5-1 and TRBJ2-7, with D possibly TRBD2 on 6 matching bases. Germline V gene data show CDR1 as SGHRS and CDR2 as YFSETQ. Trimming took 3 bases from V and 0 from J, leaving 10 bases between them. CDR3 length equals 14 residues. CDR3 sequence: CASSWGGVSYEQYF. DNA of the CDR3: TGCGCCAGCAGCTGGGGAGGAGTCTCCTACGAGCAGTACTTC.

The chain employs TRBV6-6 and TRBJ1-1; the D gene is possibly TRBD1 (6 bases). The CDR3 runs 15 residues. Germline CDR1 reads MNHNY; CDR2 reads SVGAGI (reference sequence). V shed 2 bases and J shed 0 bases, with 10 bases lying between them. Written as DNA, the CDR3 is TGTGCCAGCAGTTACCGTCAGGGGATGAACACTGAAGCTTTCTTT. Translating it yields CASSYRQGMNTEAFF.

The count of this clone is one. In DNA form, the CDR3 reads TGTGCCAGTACCCTGGGGGGGGAGGACACTGAAGCTTTCTTT. It yields the protein CASTLGGEDTEAFF. V is TRBV19 and J is TRBJ1-1; TRBD1 might be the D (5 bases). V was cut by 7 bases and J by 3 bases, with 15 bases left in between. Germline lookup yields CDR1 LNHDA and CDR2 SQIVND (reference sequence). The CDR3 sequence is 14 residues long.